Listed below are T cell receptor beta chains from one sample, sequenced in a study of cytomegalovirus exposure and HLA in healthy donors. Clones were read by immunoSEQ multiplex PCR, and TCRdb kept only the in-frame ones, dropping some. The sample lists more than 85,000 clones; around three quarters were seen once. Sequencing input: PBMCs. Every receptor here comes from a male donor in good health and CMV-seropositive. Both conserved end residues are part of each CDR3. D genes are given only for firm matches. Some rows have no size entry. The others give once, few or many, or a class for an expanded clone.

d_call clone_size j_call v_call cdr3_aa cdr3_nt
TRBD2 - TRBJ2-1 TRBV28 CASSLLNAGGTLFF TGTGCCAGCAGTTTATTGAATGCGGGGGGGACCCTGTTCTTC
TRBD2 - TRBJ2-3 TRBV13 CASSFGTTTDTQYF TGTGCCAGCAGCTTCGGGACTACCACAGATACGCAGTATTTT
TRBD2 - TRBJ2-3 TRBV2 CASSGRTSGLAGQSASTDTQYF TGTGCCAGCAGCGGACGGACCAGCGGACTAGCGGGGCAGAGTGCTAGCACAGATACGCAGTATTTT
- - TRBJ1-4 TRBV6-1 CASIGGLGEKLFF TGTGCCAGCATCGGCGGGCTCGGTGAAAAACTGTTTTTT
- - TRBJ1-2 TRBV30 CAWSHRQRYTF TGTGCCTGGAGTCACCGACAACGCTACACCTTC
TRBD2 - TRBJ2-1 TRBV5-3 CARSLRLAAYNEQFF TGTGCCAGAAGCTTAAGACTAGCGGCCTACAATGAGCAGTTCTTC
TRBD1 - TRBJ1-6 TRBV5-1 CASTLGTGGSPLHF TGCGCCAGCACACTCGGGACAGGGGGTTCACCCCTCCACTTT
TRBD2 - TRBJ2-5 TRBV5-6 CAGGRGQETQYF TGTGCCGGAGGGAGGGGTCAAGAGACCCAGTACTTC
TRBD1 few TRBJ1-3 TRBV5-6 CASSRGQATSGNTIYF TGTGCCAGCAGCCGGGGACAGGCCACCTCTGGAAACACCATATATTTT
- - TRBJ1-4 TRBV6-5 CASSYSGALEEKLFF TGTGCCAGCAGTTACTCGGGAGCCCTGGAGGAAAAACTGTTTTTT
- - TRBJ1-3 TRBV7-2 CASSQGLGGNTIYF TGTGCCAGCAGCCAAGGACTGGGTGGAAACACCATATATTTT
- - TRBJ1-2 TRBV7-6 CASSLSTSGGESGYTF TGTGCCAGCAGCTTATCCACATCCGGGGGAGAGAGTGGCTACACCTTC
- - TRBJ2-2 TRBV30 CAWSVFPGGTGELFF TGTGCCTGGAGTGTCTTCCCCGGGGGCACCGGGGAGCTGTTTTTT
TRBD1 few TRBJ1-1 TRBV6-4 CASSPRTGGEAFF TGTGCCAGCAGTCCCCGGACAGGGGGTGAAGCTTTCTTT
TRBD1 - TRBJ1-5 TRBV2 CASSLEMGTGGNQPQHF TGTGCCAGCAGCTTAGAGATGGGGACAGGGGGCAATCAGCCCCAGCATTTT
- once TRBJ2-1 TRBV11-2 CASSLGLGGTDEQFF TGTGCCAGCAGCTTAGGTCTAGGGGGTACCGATGAGCAGTTCTTC
TRBD1 - TRBJ1-2 TRBV19 CASSTGRDREYGYTF TGTGCCAGTAGTACGGGCCGGGACAGGGAATATGGCTACACCTTC
TRBD2 - TRBJ2-1 TRBV27 CASSLLAGQYNEQFF TGTGCCAGCAGTTTATTAGCGGGACAATACAATGAGCAGTTCTTC
TRBD1 - TRBJ1-5 TRBV4-1 CASSHNRGSQPQHF TGCGCCAGCAGCCATAACAGGGGGAGTCAGCCCCAGCATTTT
TRBD2 - TRBJ2-3 TRBV13 CASSSRLAGLTDTQYF TGTGCCAGCAGCTCTAGACTAGCGGGCCTCACAGATACGCAGTATTTT
TRBD1 once TRBJ1-2 TRBV2 CASRSNPTGGFGYTF TGTGCCAGCAGGAGTAATCCAACAGGGGGCTTTGGCTACACCTTC
TRBD1 once TRBJ1-2 TRBV5-6 CASSWGQGARGYTF TGTGCCAGCAGCTGGGGACAGGGGGCGCGGGGCTACACCTTC
TRBD1 few TRBJ2-7 TRBV7-8 CASSPSLTKTGVPEQYF TGTGCCAGCAGCCCTAGCCTCACTAAGACAGGGGTCCCCGAGCAGTACTTC
- few TRBJ1-1 TRBV27 CASSFQQGSGAFF TGTGCCAGCAGTTTCCAACAAGGGAGCGGAGCTTTCTTT